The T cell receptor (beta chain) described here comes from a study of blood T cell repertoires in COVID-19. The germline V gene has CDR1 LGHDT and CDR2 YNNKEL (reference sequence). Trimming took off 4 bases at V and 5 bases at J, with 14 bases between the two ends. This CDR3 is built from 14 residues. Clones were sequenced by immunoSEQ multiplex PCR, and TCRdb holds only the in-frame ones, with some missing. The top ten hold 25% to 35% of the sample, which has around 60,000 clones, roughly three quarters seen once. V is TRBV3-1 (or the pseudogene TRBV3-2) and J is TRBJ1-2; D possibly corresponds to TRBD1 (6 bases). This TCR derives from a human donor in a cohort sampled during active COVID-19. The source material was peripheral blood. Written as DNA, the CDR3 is TGTGCCAGCAGCCTTTCGACAGGAGCTTATGGCTACACCTTC. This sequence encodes CASSLSTGAYGYTF.